This record looks at one T cell receptor beta chain sequence and its context. Its antigen is undetermined. Investigators isolated RNA and reverse transcribed it into cDNA to act as the sequencing template. Assay used: immunoSEQ multiplex PCR; TCRdb lists only in-frame clones, some missing. Of around 300,000 clones in the sample, roughly 63% were seen once. The data belong to a study of CD8+ T cells in alopecia areata. Stated treatment: oral pan-JAK inhibitor, 5-10 mg twice daily. Whole-study results and caveats: Among the 100 top clones, expanded CD8+ clones, like scalp clonality, were significantly decreased by tofacitinib. In blood and scalp, many expanded lesional clones persisted during tofacitinib.

V lost 3 bases and J 6 bases, leaving 19 bases between the germline ends. The germline V gene encodes CDR1 MNHNS and CDR2 SASEGT. There are 16 residues in the CDR3. The V and J genes are TRBV6-1 and TRBJ2-3, with D maybe TRBD1 (5 bases). The receptor's source is a human donor with alopecia areata. Material: CD4+ T cells sorted from blood, obtained between weeks 51 and 52, from a patient treated with tofacitinib. The CDR3 reads CASSEMGQGRYDTQYF. DNA of the CDR3: TGTGCCAGCAGTGAGATGGGGCAGGGAAGGTATGATACGCAGTATTTT.